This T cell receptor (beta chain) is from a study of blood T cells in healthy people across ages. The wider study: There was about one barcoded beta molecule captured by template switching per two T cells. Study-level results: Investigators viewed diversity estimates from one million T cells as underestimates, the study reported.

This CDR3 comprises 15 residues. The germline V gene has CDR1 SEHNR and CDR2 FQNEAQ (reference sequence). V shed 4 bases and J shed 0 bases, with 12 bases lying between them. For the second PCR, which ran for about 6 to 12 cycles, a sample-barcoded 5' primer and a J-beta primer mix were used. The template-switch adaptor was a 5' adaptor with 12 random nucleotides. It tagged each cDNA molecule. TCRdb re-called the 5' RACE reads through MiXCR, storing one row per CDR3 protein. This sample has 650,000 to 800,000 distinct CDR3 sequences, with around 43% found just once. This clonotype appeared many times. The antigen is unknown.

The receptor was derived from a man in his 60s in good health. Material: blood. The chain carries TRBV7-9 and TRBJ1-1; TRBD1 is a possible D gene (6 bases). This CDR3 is CASSSTGRMNTEAFF. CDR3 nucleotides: TGTGCCAGCAGCTCGACAGGTCGGATGAACACTGAAGCTTTCTTT. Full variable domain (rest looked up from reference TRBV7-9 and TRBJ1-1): DTGVSQNPRHKITKRGQNVTFRCDPISEHNRLYWYRQTLGQGPEFLTYFQNEAQLEKSRLLSDRFSAERPKGSFSTLEIQRTEQGDSAMYLCASSSTGRMNTEAFFGQGTRLTVV.